This T cell receptor (beta chain) was observed in a study of blood T cell repertoires in COVID-19. Study background: Nucleic acid was either cDNA or gDNA, and it came from T cells, B-cell-depleted T cells, or PBMCs.

In the original workflow: Reference gene primers were amplified, and this amplification served to estimate nucleated cell counts. Profiled with immunoSEQ multiplex PCR; TCRdb holds only in-frame clones, not every one. V and J calls and clone size are copied from that table; D and trimming were computed from the DNA. The sample shows a few hundred thousand clones, around 87% of them seen only once. The CDR3 runs 16 residues. After removal of 1 base from V and 4 bases from J, the junction contained 2 bases not matched to a gene. Germline values: CDR1 SEHNR, CDR2 FQNEAQ (reference sequence). It was during active infection that Seattle patients were enrolled and then longitudinally followed.

The sequenced material came from peripheral blood. This TCR came from a young woman with COVID-19, enrolled during active disease. This chain uses TRBV7-9 with TRBJ2-2, with TRBD1 matching over 11 bases. The CDR3 loop is CASSLGGTGGTGELFF. CDR3 DNA sequence: TGTGCCAGCAGCTTAGGTGGGACAGGGGGCACCGGGGAGCTGTTTTTT. Full variable domain (remainder filled in from reference TRBV7-9 and TRBJ2-2): DTGVSQNPRHKITKRGQNVTFRCDPISEHNRLYWYRQTLGQGPEFLTYFQNEAQLEKSRLLSDRFSAERPKGSFSTLEIQRTEQGDSAMYLCASSLGGTGGTGELFFGEGSRLTVL.